This paragraph covers one T cell receptor beta chain sequence. Its antigen remains unidentified. This record belongs to a study of response to subunit inactivated influenza vaccine. Study-wide findings and caveats: There was a suggestion from the authors that each seasonal influenza vaccination recruits few new T cells.

TCRdb fed the RT-PCR reads into MiXCR, producing one record per CDR3 protein. The data show some 800,000 distinct CDR3 sequences, about 20% seen once. V lost 5 bases to trimming and J lost 4 bases, with 14 bases between them. The CDR3 extends over 14 amino acids. Germline loops: CDR1 SGHTA, CDR2 FQGNSA. This TCR came from a man aged 50 to 60 who received an inactivated influenza vaccine. The sample here was PBMCs from blood, taken 4 to 6 days after vaccination. The chain carries TRBV7-2 and TRBJ2-5; D gene ambiguous. The CDR3 DNA reads TGTGCCAGCAGCCAGAGACATTCTACAGAGACCCAGTACTTC. This codes for CASSQRHSTETQYF.